These 31 T cell receptor beta chains were all obtained from the same sample, sequenced in a study of blood T cells in healthy people across ages. A sample-barcoded 5' primer and a J-beta primer mix were used in a second PCR of roughly 6 to 11 cycles. TCRdb recomputed calls from the 5' RACE reads with MiXCR, one row per CDR3 protein. This sample has about 970,000 distinct CDR3 sequences, with roughly half found just once. Sequencing used blood. The receptors stem from a woman in her fifties or sixties in good health.

This sequence joins TRBV4-2 and TRBJ2-5, with 9 positions matching TRBD2. Trimming took 3 bases from V and 2 from J; bases not matched to a gene: 13. The CDR3 has 18 amino acids. Germline assignment: CDR1 LGHNA and CDR2 YNFKEQ. The CDR3 nucleotides read TGTGCCAGCAGCCACGGGGGGTTAGCGGGAGATTTTCAAGAGACCCAGTACTTC. Its translation: CASSHGGLAGDFQETQYF.

The CDR3 DNA sequence: TGCGCCAGCAGCACGACTAGTTTAGGGTACCAAGAGACCCAGTACTTC. It yields the protein CASSTTSLGYQETQYF. The genes are TRBV5-1 and TRBJ2-5; the D gene is possibly TRBD2 (6 bases). V was cut by 4 bases and J by 0 bases, with 16 bases left in between. This CDR3 spans 16 amino acids. The germline V gene has CDR1 SGHRS and CDR2 YFSETQ. The full variable domain, with the rest looked up from reference TRBV5-1 and TRBJ2-5, is KAGVTQTPRYLIKTRGQQVTLSCSPISGHRSVSWYQQTPGQGLQFLFEYFSETQRNKGNFPGRFSGRQFSNSRSEMNVSTLELGDSALYLCASSTTSLGYQETQYFGPGTRLLVL.

The chain uses TRBV20-1 and TRBJ2-7; TRBD2 might be the D (5 bases). Germline V gene data show CDR1 as DFQATT and CDR2 as SNEGSKA (reference sequence). The CDR3 covers 14 residues. V was cut by 0 bases and J by 4 bases, with 13 bases left in between. This CDR3 reads CSARDIAGGYEQYF. For the CDR3, the DNA is TGCAGTGCTAGAGATATCGCCGGCGGGTACGAGCAGTACTTC.

This clonotype was recorded a few times. The chain links TRBV6-6 to TRBJ2-7; D not resolved. This CDR3 region has 15 residues. Deletions cut 2 bases from V and 0 bases from J, with 11 bases between. The V gene's germline CDR1 is MNHNY and CDR2 SVGAGI (reference sequence). Here the CDR3 reads CASSYERYRSYEQYF. CDR3 bases: TGTGCCAGCAGTTACGAACGCTATCGCTCCTACGAGCAGTACTTC.

This clonotype turned up a few times. The chain joins TRBV7-2 to TRBJ2-1; 8 nucleotides line up with TRBD1. With the DNA end fitting TRBJ2-7 better, the J assignment may be wrong. Looked up from germline, CDR1 is SGHTA and CDR2 is FQGNSA. This CDR3 is built from 14 residues. The CDR3 protein is CASSLEDREYEQYF. The CDR3 DNA reads TGTGCCAGCAGCTTAGAGGACAGGGAGTATGAGCAGTACTTC.

This clonotype was recorded at least ten times. This chain links TRBV29-1 with TRBJ2-7; weak D call: TRBD2 (5 bases). The V end was cut by 4 bases, the J end by 4 bases, with 14 bases between. CDR1 SQVTM and CDR2 ANQGSEA come from the germline V gene. This CDR3 spans 13 amino acids. Here the CDR3 DNA reads TGCAGCGTTGCTCGTGGGAGCGGTTACGAGCAGTACTTC. Protein sequence: CSVARGSGYEQYF.

This clonotype was observed a few times. The CDR3 protein is CASSNDGPSATQYF. The CDR3 DNA reads as TGCGCCAGCAGCAACGATGGGCCGTCCGCGACCCAGTACTTC. V gene TRBV5-1 combines with J gene TRBJ2-5; D unclear. Germline loops: CDR1 SGHRS, CDR2 YFSETQ. CDR3 size: 14 residues. The V gene lost 4 bases and the J gene lost 7 bases, with 17 bases spanning the gap.

The chain carries TRBV7-8 and TRBJ2-1; D is tentatively TRBD1 or TRBD2 (5 bases each). Per the germline V gene, CDR1 is SGHVS and CDR2 is FQNEAQ. The CDR3 is 15 amino acids. V gave up 5 bases and J gave up 2 bases, with 13 bases separating them. The CDR3 loop reads CASSTGAQTYNEQFF. CDR3 bases: TGTGCCAGCAGCACCGGGGCCCAAACCTACAATGAGCAGTTCTTC. The entire variable domain, with the rest obtained from reference TRBV7-8 and TRBJ2-1, is as follows: GAGVSQSPRYKVAKRGQDVALRCDPISGHVSLFWYQQALGQGPEFLTYFQNEAQLDKSGLPSDRFFAERPEGSVSTLKIQRTQQEDSAVYLCASSTGAQTYNEQFFGPGTRLTVL.

The chain joins TRBV24-1 to TRBJ2-1; 9 nucleotides align to TRBD2. The ends lost 5 bases at V and 4 bases at J; junction bases unmatched: 5. CDR3 length: 15 amino acids. CDR1 and CDR2 (germline): KGHDR, SFDVKD. This CDR3 reads CATSGWREGYNEQFF. CDR3 in DNA: TGTGCCACCAGTGGGTGGCGGGAGGGATACAATGAGCAGTTCTTC.

Only a few counts were recorded for this clonotype. Mismatch with germline at one junction end may stem from a read error. The chain combines TRBV6-2 or TRBV6-3 with TRBJ2-1; D is undetermined. The CDR3 is made up of 12 amino acids. Germline V CDR1 and CDR2: MNHEY, SVGEGT. CDR3 bases: TGCGCCAGCAGGCCTAGCTACAATGAGCAGTTCTTC. Its translation is CASRPSYNEQFF.

The V call is TRBV29-1, the J call TRBJ2-7; 7 positions match TRBD2. From germline, CDR1 is SQVTM and CDR2 ANQGSEA. The CDR3 is made up of 14 amino acids. V lost 6 bases and J lost 2; bases outside the gene matches: 10. The chain's CDR3 is CSVSRPSGAYEQYF. The CDR3 coding sequence is TGCAGCGTCTCCCGTCCTAGCGGAGCCTACGAGCAGTACTTC.

This clonotype was picked up one time. V usage is TRBV28 and J usage is TRBJ1-2; D may be TRBD1 (5 bases). The ends were cut back, 8 bases at V and 3 bases at J, with 16 bases in the middle. Per the germline V gene, CDR1 is MDHEN and CDR2 is SYDVKM. The CDR3 spans 14 residues. CDR3: CASAPRGAHYGYTF. The CDR3 DNA is TGTGCCAGCGCGCCCCGGGGCGCGCACTATGGCTACACCTTC.

V usage is TRBV27 and J usage is TRBJ2-1; 14 nucleotides align to TRBD2. CDR1 and CDR2 (germline): MNHEY, SMNVEV (reference sequence). V lost 7 bases and J lost 9; bases outside the gene matches: 8. CDR3 length equals 15 residues. CDR3 bases: TGTGCCAGCAATAGACTAGCGGGAGGGCCTGGTGAGCAGTTCTTC. Translation gives CASNRLAGGPGEQFF.

The table lists this clonotype with a few counts. This chain uses TRBV29-1 with TRBJ2-3, with 11 bases fitting TRBD2. V trimming: 7 bases; J trimming: 4 bases; junction bases outside the gene matches: 10. This CDR3 has 15 residues. CDR1 and CDR2 (germline): SQVTM, ANQGSEA. CDR3 nucleotides: TGCAGCGCTATTTTTAGCGGGAGGGCCCCAGATACGCAGTATTTT. It encodes CSAIFSGRAPDTQYF.

The chain uses TRBV5-1 and TRBJ2-3; TRBD2 matches 8 bases. V trimming: 8 bases; J trimming: 5 bases; junction bases outside the gene matches: 13. Looked up from germline, CDR1 is SGHRS and CDR2 is YFSETQ. The CDR3 has 15 amino acids. The CDR3 loop reads CASRKDTLAGDTQYF. Written as DNA, the CDR3 is TGCGCCAGTAGAAAGGACACCCTAGCGGGAGATACGCAGTATTTT.

This rearrangement joins TRBV5-1 to TRBJ1-1; no clear D gene. The germline gives CDR1 SGHRS, CDR2 YFSETQ. Trimming pared 4 bases from V and 0 bases from J, leaving 7 bases between. The CDR3 totals 13 residues. CDR3 nucleotides: TGCGCCAGCAGCGAAGGGATGAACACTGAAGCTTTCTTT. Translated, it gives CASSEGMNTEAFF.

The V gene is TRBV29-1, the J gene TRBJ2-7; 14 bases align to TRBD2. There are 13 residues in the CDR3. The V and J ends lost 3 bases and 6 bases, in that order; junction bases with no gene match: 1. Germline V CDR1 and CDR2: SQVTM, ANQGSEA. The CDR3: CSVEGLAGAEQYF. CDR3 in DNA: TGCAGCGTTGAGGGACTAGCGGGAGCCGAGCAGTACTTC.

The chain carries TRBV10-3 and TRBJ2-7; a possible D gene is TRBD1 (6 bases). CDR3 length: 14 residues. Per germline, CDR1 ENHRY and CDR2 SYGVKD. Deletions cut 0 bases from V and 5 bases from J, with 11 bases between. The CDR3 reads CAISESLDRHEQYF. In nucleotides, the CDR3 is TGTGCCATCAGTGAGTCCTTAGACAGGCACGAGCAGTACTTC.

The table lists this clonotype with a count of one. The junction departs from germline at one end; a sequencing error may be responsible. The chain is built from TRBV6-5 and TRBJ1-2; unclear D gene. CDR1 and CDR2 (germline): MNHEY, SVGAGI. The CDR3 length is 17 residues. The CDR3 bases are TGTGCCGGCAGTTATGCTGGGCTGGAGGGTAGTGACTATGGCTACACCTTC. Its translation is CAGSYAGLEGSDYGYTF.

The chain carries TRBV20-1 and TRBJ1-5, with D tentatively TRBD1 (6 bases). Germline V gene data show CDR1 as DFQATT and CDR2 as SNEGSKA (reference sequence). Between the trimmed V and J ends, which lost 3 bases and 11 bases, there was a span of 17 bases. This CDR3 is built from 13 residues. Here the CDR3 DNA reads TGCAGTGCTAGGCTAACACAGGGCCAGACCCAGCATTTT. Translation gives CSARLTQGQTQHF.

This clonotype is a singleton in its sample. Compared with germline, one end of the junction differs, possibly owing to a read error. The chain employs TRBV2 and TRBJ2-3; 7 nucleotides align to TRBD1. Germline V gene sequence: CDR1 SNHLY, CDR2 FYNNEI. This CDR3 contains 14 residues. Written as DNA, the CDR3 is TGTGCCAGCAGCGGGTCGATTGGGACAGACACGCAGTATTTT. Its protein is CASSGSIGTDTQYF.

This clonotype was counted a single time. The chain uses TRBV7-6 and TRBJ2-5; possible D gene TRBD2, 6 bases. The V gene's germline CDR1 is SGHVS and CDR2 FNYEAQ. The length of the CDR3 is 15 residues. The V end lost 5 bases, the J end lost 7 bases, and 20 bases lay between the germline ends. Here the CDR3 reads CASSPSGGDLGTQYF. The CDR3 DNA reads TGTGCCAGCAGCCCCTCCGGCGGGGATTTGGGGACCCAGTACTTC.

The chain has TRBV20-1 and TRBJ2-7; no reliable D call. The CDR3 runs to 13 residues. Per germline, CDR1 DFQATT and CDR2 SNEGSKA (reference sequence). V was clipped by 1 base and J by 1 base, with 8 bases between them. CDR3 in amino acids: CSARVFTSYEQYF. In DNA form, the CDR3 reads TGCAGTGCTAGAGTGTTTACGTCCTACGAGCAGTACTTC.

This clonotype was picked up a small number of times. V is TRBV28 and J is TRBJ2-6, with TRBD1 identical over 8 bases. This CDR3 is 15 amino acids long. J lost 2 bases, V lost 7 bases, and 4 bases had no gene match. Germline V CDR1 and CDR2: MDHEN, SYDVKM. The CDR3 sequence: CASTAGQAGANVLTF. CDR3 sequence (DNA): TGTGCCAGCACCGCGGGACAGGCTGGGGCCAACGTCCTGACTTTC.

The chain uses TRBV11-1 and TRBJ2-5, with D hard to call. Germline-derived CDR1 and CDR2 are SGHAT and FQDESV (reference sequence). The CDR3 has 16 residues. V was clipped by 1 base and J by 5 bases, with 17 bases between them. The CDR3 loop is CASSLEGRLHGETQYF. The CDR3 nucleotides read TGTGCCAGCAGCTTAGAGGGTCGACTCCACGGGGAGACCCAGTACTTC.

This chain connects TRBV27 to TRBJ2-5; D could derive from TRBD1 or TRBD2 (5 bases each). The assigned J gene may be wrong: the sequence end matches TRBJ2-7 better. This CDR3 contains 14 residues. Germline V gene lookup returns CDR1 MNHEY and CDR2 SMNVEV (reference sequence). The CDR3 loop reads CASPEQVRDYEQYF. The CDR3 nucleotides are TGTGCCAGCCCTGAACAGGTCCGGGACTACGAGCAGTACTTC.

This clonotype was seen only a few times. The V gene is TRBV29-1, the J gene TRBJ2-1; 8 bases are shared with TRBD2. Germline V gene sequence: CDR1 SQVTM, CDR2 ANQGSEA. The CDR3 totals 14 residues. The ends lost 7 bases at V and 6 bases at J; junction bases unmatched: 11. This chain's CDR3 is CSEQTSERFNEQFF. CDR3 DNA: TGCAGCGAACAGACTAGCGAAAGGTTCAATGAGCAGTTCTTC.

The V and J genes are TRBV28 and TRBJ2-1; D is unclear. The germline CDR1 and CDR2 sequences are MDHEN and SYDVKM. The CDR3 has 13 residues. Trimming took 5 bases from V and 8 from J, leaving 13 bases between them. CDR3 protein: CASSAGPTYEQFF. CDR3 coding DNA: TGTGCCAGCAGTGCCGGGCCCACTTATGAGCAGTTCTTC.

The chain couples TRBV7-2 to TRBJ1-2, with 7 bases aligning to TRBD1. Germline CDR1 and CDR2: SGHTA and FQGNSA. The CDR3 spans 15 residues. The junction had 12 bases not matched to a gene; V was cut back by 5 bases and J by 6 bases. CDR3: CASSPKTGNLNGYTF. CDR3 in DNA: TGTGCCAGCAGCCCCAAGACAGGGAATCTTAATGGCTACACCTTC.

This clonotype was seen a few times. The chain has TRBV20-1 and TRBJ2-7; perhaps D is TRBD1 or TRBD2 (5 bases each). This CDR3 is built from 15 residues. CDR1 is DFQATT and CDR2 is SNEGSKA in the germline V gene (reference sequence). V lost 1 base, J lost 3 bases, and 16 bases lay in between. CDR3 nucleotides: TGCAGTGCTAGAGCCCTCCGGGACGGGTACTACGAGCAGTACTTC. Its protein is CSARALRDGYYEQYF.

The gene calls are TRBV9 and TRBJ2-1; D is unresolved. Germline V CDR1 and CDR2: SGDLS, YYNGEE. Trimming stripped 0 bases from V and 0 bases from J, with 4 bases between. CDR3 length equals 14 residues. CDR3 nucleotides: TGTGCCAGCAGCGTAGTAGACTCCTACAATGAGCAGTTCTTC. Its translation is CASSVVDSYNEQFF.